What follows is one T cell receptor beta chain and its context. The clone's antigen remains unknown. Per-base quality was not reported, and no clone a single base away is much larger than it. The donors were healthy, HIV-negative adults with no recently reported acute infections or vaccinations. All donors were Caucasian adults living in Nashville, Tennessee, USA. CD4+ T cells were enriched by magnetic negative selection, after which naive cells were positively selected on CD45RA and the negative fraction was taken as the memory subset. Blood was obtained by leukapheresis, after which PBMCs were separated by Ficoll-Histopaque density gradient centrifugation and cryopreserved in liquid nitrogen vapor phase. Purity and quantity of every magnetically sorted T cell population were checked by analytical flow cytometry. From each sorted fraction, genomic DNA was isolated and quantified by UV absorbance on a Nanodrop 2000c.

The CDR3 holds 14 amino acids from the cysteine to the phenylalanine. Kept here is only the CDR3 DNA, which spans 42 bases and is read in frame from base 1. Taken from the germline V gene, the CDR1 and CDR2 loops are SGHRS and YFSETQ. V is clipped by 0 bases and J by 2 bases, and the sequence between their germline boundaries is 9 bases long. This entry comes from a study of shared clonotypes between healthy human individuals (dated by TCRdb to 2019 to 2021). Context from the whole study: The cohort comprised two women and a few men aged 18 to 49 years. Blood TCR repertoires of 5 or 6 healthy adults were deeply sequenced to estimate repertoire size and the extent of clonotype sharing between individuals. For each donor, CD4 naive and CD4 memory were each given three plates, CD8 naive was given two plates, and CD8 memory was given one plate. Libraries were prepared and TCR repertoires were sequenced by different laboratories using diverse techniques, in order to increase sequencing depth and limit assay-specific biases. Leukapheresis yielded between about 0.85 and 10 billion PBMCs per donor. Overall study outcomes, separate from this receptor: Across a few donors, approximately 5% of naive CD4, more than 3% of naive CD8, 2.3% of memory CD4, and roughly 0.4% of memory CD8 clonotypes were shared. Naive subsets generally had larger estimated clonotype richness than memory subsets did. The small number of donors limited the genetic and exposure-history diversity represented. Incomplete sequencing was indicated by rarefaction of sorted-subset datasets, despite the large sequencing depth. Only blood was sampled, and tissue TCR repertoires likely differ from those in blood. Pairwise subsampling led to the expectation that sequencing depth would affect the degree of clonotype sharing among donors. Higher generation probabilities were observed for clonotypes shared by all four sorted-subset donors than for non-shared clonotypes.

TCR CDR3 regions were amplified from genomic DNA by multiplex PCR using the deep immunoSEQ assay. Extracted genomic DNA from each cell subset was distributed evenly across all wells of several immunoSEQ 96-well plates, and each plate was treated as a replicate. For sorted subsets, about 0.2 ug genomic DNA, equal to tens of thousands of T cell genomes, was loaded into each replicate PCR. The purified libraries were quantified using a Qubit 3.0 fluorometer, sized with a Bioanalyzer 2100, and then quantified again using the KAPA Library Quantification kit. Each immunoSEQ 96-well plate was sequenced on its own single-read 150-cycle Illumina NextSeq 550 flow cell. The paper's data handling went like this. Because only junctional sequences without quality scores were contained in the immunoSEQ output, filtering matching that applied to full-length reads could not be performed. To assign V/J genes and CDR3, sequences were annotated against IMGT germline references using PyIR, a Python wrapper for IgBLAST v1.9. Reads were filtered out if the reads had weak V/J assignments (E-value above 1e-6), no CDR3, stop codons, out-of-frame junctions, or ambiguous translated residues. V3J clonotypes were defined as sequences sharing the same inferred V gene, J gene, and CDR3 amino acid sequence. To compute the percentage overlap between repertoires, the number of shared unique clonotypes was divided by the size of the smaller repertoire. Repertoire richness was assessed with RTK rarefaction, the Chao1 estimator, and Recon v2.1 estimates of unobserved clonotypes. Generation probabilities were computed with OLGA for all TCRbeta clonotypes obtained by the gDNA method from a handful of donors. TCRdb retrieved this table from immuneACCESS and kept in-frame rearrangements only. Not all clones are present; in checked studies, unresolved V genes account for under half, and no reason is known for the remainder. Clone size and V and J calls were adopted from that table, with D and trimming inferred from the DNA. In all, the sample holds millions of clones, and approximately 90% of those were seen once. The ten largest clones capture under 0.15% of the sample.

The source of this sequence is a man aged 18 to 29 in good health. This chain is built from TRBV5-1 and TRBJ2-7; TRBD1 is perhaps the D gene, given 5 matching bases. Sequencing input: naive CD4+ T cells sorted from blood. This specimen's cell subset or site label, interpreted: CD45RA+ positively selected. DNA sequence: TGCGCCAGCAGCTTGGTTGGACAAGCCTACGAGCAGTACTTC. This sequence encodes CASSLVGQAYEQYF.